The 24 T cell receptor beta chains below all came from one sample that was sequenced in a study of blood T cell repertoires in COVID-19. TCRdb's table, derived via immunoSEQ multiplex PCR, lists solely in-frame clones and lacks some. The sample carries about 150,000 clones, roughly 72% recorded once. Sequencing was performed on peripheral blood. These receptors came from an elderly woman with acute or convalescent COVID-19.

This chain connects TRBV6-1 to TRBJ1-1; D gene uncertain. The length of the CDR3 is 14 residues. V shed 2 bases and J shed 4 bases, with 11 bases lying between them. Germline V gene lookup returns CDR1 MNHNS and CDR2 SASEGT. The CDR3 nucleotides read TGTGCCAGCAGTGAACTCTTCGAGGGCACTGAAGCTTTCTTT. Protein sequence: CASSELFEGTEAFF.

The V call is TRBV7-3, the J call TRBJ2-3; TRBD2 agrees at 10 bases. Germline V gives CDR1 SGHTA, CDR2 FQGTGA. The V segment lost 1 base and the J segment 3 bases; nucleotides outside the gene matches: 4. The CDR3 sequence is 16 residues long. As DNA, the CDR3 is TGTGCCAGCAGCTTAAAGGCTAGCGGGGGTACAGATACGCAGTATTTT. Residues: CASSLKASGGTDTQYF.

This clone was counted once. The gene calls are TRBV5-1 and TRBJ2-7, with TRBD2 matching over 8 bases. The CDR3 is 13 residues long. V shed 6 bases and J 7 bases; nucleotides not matched to a gene: 9. In germline, CDR1 is SGHRS, CDR2 YFSETQ. CDR3 residues: CASTPGGGREQYF. The CDR3, as DNA: TGCGCCAGCACCCCGGGGGGGGGTCGTGAGCAGTACTTC.

The V call is TRBV29-1, the J call TRBJ1-2; D possibly corresponds to TRBD1 (5 bases). This CDR3 spans 12 amino acids. The V gene's germline CDR1 is SQVTM and CDR2 ANQGSEA. V dropped 4 bases and J dropped 4 bases, with 10 bases sitting between them. This chain's CDR3 is CSVVGVRYGYTF. As DNA, the CDR3 is TGCAGCGTTGTAGGGGTCCGCTATGGCTACACCTTC.

The sample holds a few counts of this clone. The V gene is TRBV30, the J gene TRBJ2-1; D is undetermined. CDR3 size: 14 residues. Germline V gives CDR1 GTSNPN, CDR2 SVGIG (reference sequence). V gave up 3 bases and J gave up 0 bases, with 9 bases separating them. The CDR3 DNA reads as TGTGCCTGGAGACAGCTAAGCTCCTACAATGAGCAGTTCTTC. Translation: CAWRQLSSYNEQFF.

The gene calls are TRBV6-6 and TRBJ1-2; D ambiguous. The V gene lost 4 bases and the J gene lost 4 bases, with 4 bases spanning the gap. CDR3 length: 11 residues. Germline V gives CDR1 MNHNY, CDR2 SVGAGI (reference sequence). The CDR3 sequence: CASSSLYGYTF. CDR3 DNA sequence: TGTGCCAGCAGTTCACTCTATGGCTACACCTTC.

This chain joins TRBV24-1 and TRBJ2-3; tentative D call: TRBD2 (6 bases). Trimming removed 5 bases from V and 6 bases from J, with 17 bases in between. The CDR3 is 15 residues long. The germline CDR1 and CDR2 sequences are KGHDR and SFDVKD. The CDR3 nucleotides are TGTGCCACCAGTGGACGGGGGTCTTTCGGGGATACGCAGTATTTT. This translates into CATSGRGSFGDTQYF.

The rearrangement uses TRBV7-3 and TRBJ1-2; D perhaps matches TRBD1 (5 bases). Germline V gives CDR1 SGHTA, CDR2 FQGTGA. This CDR3 is built from 13 residues. The V end was cut by 0 bases, the J end by 7 bases, with 9 bases between. The CDR3 region is CASSLTGRGGYTF. CDR3 sequence (DNA): TGTGCCAGCAGCTTAACAGGGAGGGGTGGCTACACCTTC.

The chain couples TRBV18 to TRBJ2-7; the D is unclear. The CDR3 contains 12 residues. The V end lost 4 bases, the J end lost 0 bases, and 4 bases lay between the germline ends. Germline V gene data show CDR1 as KGHSH and CDR2 as LQKENI. CDR3 nucleotides: TGTGCCAGCTCACTCAGCTCCTACGAGCAGTACTTC. This encodes CASSLSSYEQYF.

In its sample, this clone was seen a few times. The rearrangement uses TRBV14 and TRBJ1-6; no clear D gene. This CDR3 is built from 14 residues. CDR1 SGHDN and CDR2 FVKESK come from the germline V gene. The V end was cut by 1 base, the J end by 11 bases, with 12 bases between. The CDR3 reads CASSQGTFRPPLHF. CDR3 DNA: TGTGCCAGCAGCCAAGGGACTTTCCGTCCACCCCTCCACTTT.

This clone showed up just once. The J gene is TRBJ1-2, the V gene TRBV14; D is perhaps TRBD1 (6 bases). The V gene's germline CDR1 is SGHDN and CDR2 FVKESK. With 4 bases removed from V and 6 bases from J, the gap between germline ends came to 15 bases. CDR3 length: 14 amino acids. The CDR3 region is CASSRDRKVHGYTF. As DNA, the CDR3 is TGTGCCAGCAGCCGAGACAGGAAGGTCCATGGCTACACCTTC.

The chain uses TRBV9 and TRBJ2-4, with 9 bases that match TRBD1. The CDR3 covers 13 residues. J was trimmed by 8 bases and V by 4 bases; bases with no gene match: 4. Germline V gives CDR1 SGDLS, CDR2 YYNGEE. CDR3: CASSTRTGDIQYF. The DNA for the CDR3 is TGTGCCAGCAGCACCCGGACAGGGGACATTCAGTACTTC.

The chain carries TRBV4-3 and TRBJ1-4; 8 nucleotides agree with TRBD1. The CDR3 loop spans 15 amino acids. Germline CDR1 reads LGHNA; CDR2 reads YSLEER. V gave up 4 bases and J gave up 6 bases; unmatched junction bases: 7. The CDR3: CASSRQQGGDEKLFF. In DNA form, the CDR3 reads TGCGCCAGCAGCCGCCAACAGGGGGGCGATGAAAAACTGTTTTTT.

The chain couples TRBV18 to TRBJ2-3; 9 bases are shared with TRBD2. Germline CDR1 is KGHSH and CDR2 is LQKENI. The ends lost 5 bases at V and 5 bases at J; junction bases unmatched: 5. This CDR3 spans 14 amino acids. CDR3 sequence reads: CASSSLAGRDTQYF. The CDR3 DNA reads TGTGCCAGCTCATCGCTAGCGGGGAGAGATACGCAGTATTTT.

This clone showed up just a few times. The chain has TRBV5-1 and TRBJ2-5, with TRBD1 identical over 8 bases. The CDR3 consists of 14 residues. V dropped 1 base and J dropped 5; count of bases not matched to a gene: 4. The germline V gene has CDR1 SGHRS and CDR2 YFSETQ. The CDR3 here is CASSLTGGRETQYF. The CDR3 coding sequence is TGCGCCAGCAGCTTGACAGGGGGACGGGAGACCCAGTACTTC.

The chain joins TRBV7-6 to TRBJ2-2; 10 nucleotides agree with TRBD2. The CDR3 sequence is 16 residues long. After removal of 2 bases from V and 7 bases from J, the junction contained 7 bases not matched to a gene. Germline CDR1 SGHVS, CDR2 FNYEAQ. CDR3 in amino acids: CASSLSPLAGIGELFF. CDR3 sequence (DNA): TGTGCCAGCAGCTTATCCCCACTAGCGGGAATCGGGGAGCTGTTTTTT. Looking up the rest from reference TRBV7-6 and TRBJ2-2 gives the full variable domain: GAGVSQSPRYKVTKRGQDVALRCDPISGHVSLYWYRQALGQGPEFLTYFNYEAQQDKSGLPNDRFSAERPEGSISTLTIQRTEQRDSAMYRCASSLSPLAGIGELFFGEGSRLTVL.

This chain connects TRBV12-5 to TRBJ2-3; 12 bases are a match to TRBD1. The CDR3 runs 20 residues. After removal of 0 bases from V and 2 bases from J, the junction contained 12 bases not matched to a gene. The germline V gene has CDR1 LGHNT and CDR2 FRNRAP. CDR3 bases: TGTGCTAGTGGTTTGGTACTGGGGACAGGGGGCCCGATGCCCACAGATACGCAGTATTTT. It yields the protein CASGLVLGTGGPMPTDTQYF. Together with reference TRBV12-5 and TRBJ2-3, the CDR3 gives the full variable domain: DARVTQTPRHKVTEMGQEVTMRCQPILGHNTVFWYRQTMMQGLELLAYFRNRAPLDDSGMPKDRFSAEMPDATLATLKIQPSEPRDSAVYFCASGLVLGTGGPMPTDTQYFGPGTRLTVL.

The chain recombines TRBV4-2 with TRBJ1-1; D might be TRBD1 (5 bases). V lost 0 bases to trimming and J lost 3 bases, with 5 bases between them. Looked up from germline, CDR1 is LGHNA and CDR2 is YNFKEQ. The CDR3 is made up of 13 amino acids. CDR3 region: CASSQEGDTEAFF. CDR3 in DNA: TGTGCCAGCAGCCAAGAAGGGGACACTGAAGCTTTCTTT.

The J gene is TRBJ1-1, the V gene TRBV30; D perhaps matches TRBD1 (6 bases). The ends were cut back, 1 base at V and 1 base at J, with 16 bases in the middle. CDR1 and CDR2 from the germline V gene are GTSNPN and SVGIG (reference sequence). There are 16 residues in the CDR3. For the CDR3, the DNA is TGTGCCTGGAGTGAGTTTCGCACAGGGAAGAACACTGAAGCTTTCTTT. This sequence encodes CAWSEFRTGKNTEAFF.

The V and J genes are TRBV5-6 and TRBJ2-7; tentative D call: TRBD2 (6 bases). This CDR3 contains 18 residues. V lost 0 bases to trimming and J lost 6 bases, with 25 bases between them. Germline V lookup: CDR1 SGHDT, CDR2 YYEEEE. CDR3 amino acids: CASSLEGVGSRGSGEQYF. CDR3 DNA: TGTGCCAGCAGCTTGGAAGGGGTAGGGAGCCGGGGGAGTGGCGAGCAGTACTTC.

J is TRBJ2-5 and V is TRBV7-2; TRBD1 is a possible D gene (5 bases). The CDR3 covers 14 residues. Germline V gene lookup returns CDR1 SGHTA and CDR2 FQGNSA. Trimming pared 4 bases from V and 5 bases from J, leaving 14 bases between. For the CDR3, the DNA is TGTGCCAGCAGCTCGGGCCAGGGTGGGGAGACCCAGTACTTC. This codes for CASSSGQGGETQYF.

V gene TRBV10-1 combines with J gene TRBJ2-3, with a possible D match to TRBD1 (6 bases). The germline V gene encodes CDR1 WNHNN and CDR2 SYGVQD (reference sequence). The V end was cut by 0 bases, the J end by 4 bases, with 11 bases between. This CDR3 comprises 15 residues. The CDR3 spells CASSESRTAADTQYF. The CDR3, as DNA: TGCGCCAGCAGTGAGTCGAGGACAGCCGCAGATACGCAGTATTTT.

The chain uses TRBV9 and TRBJ2-1, with TRBD1 identical over 7 bases. CDR3 length: 19 amino acids. Trimming removed 4 bases from V and 0 bases from J; junction bases left unmatched: 16. The germline CDR1 and CDR2 sequences are SGDLS and YYNGEE. The CDR3 sequence: CASSSGQNPTPSSYNEQFF. Here the CDR3 DNA reads TGTGCCAGCAGCTCGGGACAGAACCCAACCCCGAGCTCCTACAATGAGCAGTTCTTC.

This chain connects TRBV12-3 or TRBV12-4 to TRBJ1-2; TRBD1 matches 7 bases. This CDR3 is built from 12 residues. Losses at the gene ends were 8 bases for V and 4 bases for J; bases not matched to a gene: 4. The chain's CDR3 is CASCRDSYGYTF. For the CDR3, the DNA is TGTGCCAGCTGTCGGGACAGCTATGGCTACACCTTC.